This T cell receptor beta chain was found in a study of blood T cell repertoires in COVID-19. Seattle's enrolled individuals joined amid active infection and were then monitored longitudinally. Here immunoSEQ multiplex PCR was the method, and the copy in TCRdb shows in-frame clones only, minus some. Among about 480,000 clones listed, roughly nine tenths were seen once. The junction had 4 bases not matched to a gene; V was cut back by 2 bases and J by 4 bases. Germline CDR1 reads SGHNT; CDR2 reads YYREEE (reference sequence). This CDR3 spans 15 amino acids. The TCR originated in a woman aged 45-65 years with COVID-19, enrolled during active disease. This sequence joins TRBV5-4 and TRBJ2-5, with 11 bases fitting TRBD2. The sequencing sample was made of peripheral blood. CDR3 amino acids: CASSLGLAGPETQYF. In DNA form, the CDR3 reads TGTGCCAGCAGCTTAGGACTAGCGGGTCCAGAGACCCAGTACTTC.